This paragraph reports one TCR beta chain. The data stem from a study of shared clonotypes between healthy human individuals. V lost 10 bases to trimming and J lost 1 base, with 10 bases between them. The CDR3 consists of 13 residues. Per the germline V gene, CDR1 is SGHAT and CDR2 is FQNNGV. Sequencing used immunoSEQ multiplex PCR; TCRdb keeps in-frame clones, though not all of them. The data contain about 1.5 million clones, 95% to 99% of them seen just once; the ten biggest clones take up less than 0.55%. The J gene is TRBJ2-2, the V gene TRBV11-2; D is uncertain. The sequence derives from a man aged 30 to 39 in good health. The specimen was naive CD4+ T cells sorted from blood. Subset denoted: CD45RA+ positively selected. This chain's CDR3 is CATRWGNTGELFF. CDR3 nucleotide sequence: TGTGCCACCAGGTGGGGGAACACCGGGGAGCTGTTTTTT.